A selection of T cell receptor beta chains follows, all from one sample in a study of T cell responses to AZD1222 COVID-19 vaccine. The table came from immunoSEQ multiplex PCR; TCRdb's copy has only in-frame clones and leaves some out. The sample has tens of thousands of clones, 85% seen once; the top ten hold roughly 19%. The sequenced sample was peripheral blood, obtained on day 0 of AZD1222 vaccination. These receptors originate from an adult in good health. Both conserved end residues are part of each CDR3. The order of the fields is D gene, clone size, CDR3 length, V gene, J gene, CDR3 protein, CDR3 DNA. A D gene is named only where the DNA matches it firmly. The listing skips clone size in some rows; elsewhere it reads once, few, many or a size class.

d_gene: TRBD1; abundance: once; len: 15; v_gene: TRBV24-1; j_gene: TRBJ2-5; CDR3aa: CATSEPTGDQETQYF; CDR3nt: TGTGCCACCAGTGAGCCGACAGGGGACCAAGAGACCCAGTACTTC
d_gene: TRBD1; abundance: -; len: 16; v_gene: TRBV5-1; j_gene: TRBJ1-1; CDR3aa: CASSFGSDRGTTEAFF; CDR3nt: TGCGCCAGCAGCTTCGGGTCTGACAGGGGGACCACTGAAGCTTTCTTT
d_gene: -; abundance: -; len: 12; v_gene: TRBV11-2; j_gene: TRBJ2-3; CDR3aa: CASSYGQPREYF; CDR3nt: TGTGCCAGCAGCTACGGACAGCCCAGGGAGTATTTT
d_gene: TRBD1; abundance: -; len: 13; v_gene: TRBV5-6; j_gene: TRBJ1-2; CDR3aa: CASRPTGTYGYTF; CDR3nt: TGTGCCAGCAGACCGACAGGGACCTATGGCTACACCTTC
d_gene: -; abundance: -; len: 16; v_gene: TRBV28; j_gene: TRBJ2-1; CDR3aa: CASSRGHRSSYNEQFF; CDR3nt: TGTGCCAGCAGCCGAGGACACAGGAGCTCCTACAATGAGCAGTTCTTC
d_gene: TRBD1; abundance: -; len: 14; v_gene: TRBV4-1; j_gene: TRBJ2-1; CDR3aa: CASSHKTGVDEQFF; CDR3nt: TGCGCCAGCAGCCACAAGACAGGGGTGGATGAGCAGTTCTTC
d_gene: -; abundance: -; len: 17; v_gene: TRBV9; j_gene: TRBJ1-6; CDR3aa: CASSVSSPHSADSPLHF; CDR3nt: TGTGCCAGCAGCGTATCATCCCCACACAGTGCGGATTCACCCCTCCACTTT
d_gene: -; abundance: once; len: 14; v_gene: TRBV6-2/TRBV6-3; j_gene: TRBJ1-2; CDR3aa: CASSQAGRIYGYTF; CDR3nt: TGTGCCAGCAGCCAGGCCGGGAGGATCTATGGCTACACCTTC
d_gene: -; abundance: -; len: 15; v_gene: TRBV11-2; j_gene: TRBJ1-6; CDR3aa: CASSQTWVGGSPLHF; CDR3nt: TGTGCCAGCAGCCAAACTTGGGTCGGAGGGTCACCCCTCCACTTT
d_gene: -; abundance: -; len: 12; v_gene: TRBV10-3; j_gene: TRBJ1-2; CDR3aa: CAIRLPASDRTF; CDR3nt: TGTGCCATCAGACTCCCGGCCTCGGATCGCACCTTC
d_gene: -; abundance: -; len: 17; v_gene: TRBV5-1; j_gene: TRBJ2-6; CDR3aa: CASSPFGRSSGANVLTF; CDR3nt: TGCGCCAGCAGCCCCTTCGGACGGAGCTCTGGGGCCAACGTCCTGACTTTC
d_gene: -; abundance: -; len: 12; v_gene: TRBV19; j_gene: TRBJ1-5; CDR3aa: CASSRGWEPQHF; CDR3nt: TGTGCCAGTAGTAGGGGGTGGGAGCCCCAGCATTTT
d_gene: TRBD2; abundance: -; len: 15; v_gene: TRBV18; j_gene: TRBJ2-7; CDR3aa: CASSPAGGPSYEQYF; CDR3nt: TGTGCCAGCTCACCTGCGGGGGGCCCCTCCTACGAGCAGTACTTC
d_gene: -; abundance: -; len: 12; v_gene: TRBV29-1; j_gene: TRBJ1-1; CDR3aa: CSVGHLNTEAFF; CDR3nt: TGCAGCGTTGGTCACCTGAACACTGAAGCTTTCTTT
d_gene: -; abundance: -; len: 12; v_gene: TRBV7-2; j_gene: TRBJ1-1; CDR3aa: CASSSIFSEAFF; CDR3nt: TGTGCCAGCAGCTCCATTTTTTCTGAAGCTTTCTTT
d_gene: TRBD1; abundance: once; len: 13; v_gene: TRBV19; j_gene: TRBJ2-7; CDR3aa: CASSGTGGVEQYF; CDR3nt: TGTGCCAGTAGTGGGACAGGGGGCGTAGAGCAGTACTTC
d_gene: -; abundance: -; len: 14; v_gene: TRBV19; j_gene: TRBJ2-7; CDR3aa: CASSDPRFPYEQYF; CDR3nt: TGTGCCAGTAGTGACCCAAGGTTTCCCTACGAGCAGTACTTC
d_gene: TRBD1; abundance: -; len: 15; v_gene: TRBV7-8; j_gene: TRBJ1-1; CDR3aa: CASSLVSTGGTEAFF; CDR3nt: TGTGCCAGCAGCTTAGTTTCTACAGGGGGCACTGAAGCTTTCTTT
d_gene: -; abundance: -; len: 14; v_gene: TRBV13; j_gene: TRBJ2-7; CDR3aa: CASSLGDPSYEQYF; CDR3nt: TGTGCCAGCAGCTTAGGGGACCCAAGCTACGAGCAGTACTTC
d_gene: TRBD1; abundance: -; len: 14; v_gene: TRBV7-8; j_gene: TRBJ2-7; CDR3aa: CASSLETGMGEQYF; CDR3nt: TGTGCCAGCAGCTTAGAGACAGGGATGGGCGAGCAGTACTTC
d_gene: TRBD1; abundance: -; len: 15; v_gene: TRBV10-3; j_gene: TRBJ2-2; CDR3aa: CAISTGGAEPGELFF; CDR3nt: TGTGCCATCAGTACAGGGGGCGCGGAGCCCGGGGAGCTGTTTTTT
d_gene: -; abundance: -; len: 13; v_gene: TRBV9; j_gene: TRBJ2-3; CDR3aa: CASSVRHGDTQYF; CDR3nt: TGTGCCAGCAGCGTTCGTCACGGAGATACGCAGTATTTT
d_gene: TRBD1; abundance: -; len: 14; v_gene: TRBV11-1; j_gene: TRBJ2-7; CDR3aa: CASTGQGFSYEQYF; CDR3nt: TGTGCCAGTACGGGACAGGGCTTCTCCTACGAGCAGTACTTC
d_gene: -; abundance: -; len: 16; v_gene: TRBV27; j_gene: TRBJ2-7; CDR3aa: CASTPVLGTLNYEQYF; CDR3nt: TGTGCCAGCACCCCAGTCCTGGGGACCCTTAACTACGAGCAGTACTTC
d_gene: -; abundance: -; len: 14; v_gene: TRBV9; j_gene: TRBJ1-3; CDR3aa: CASSVATTGNTIYF; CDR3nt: TGTGCCAGCAGCGTAGCTACCACCGGAAACACCATATATTTT
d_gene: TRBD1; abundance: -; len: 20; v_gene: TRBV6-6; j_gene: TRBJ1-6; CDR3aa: CASSRYIPGGGLSNNSPLHF; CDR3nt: TGTGCCAGCAGCCGATACATCCCAGGGGGCGGCCTCTCGAATAATTCACCCCTCCACTTT
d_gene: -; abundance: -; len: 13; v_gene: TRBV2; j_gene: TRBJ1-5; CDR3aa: CASTFMGDQPQHF; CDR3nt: TGTGCCAGCACCTTTATGGGTGACCAGCCCCAGCATTTT